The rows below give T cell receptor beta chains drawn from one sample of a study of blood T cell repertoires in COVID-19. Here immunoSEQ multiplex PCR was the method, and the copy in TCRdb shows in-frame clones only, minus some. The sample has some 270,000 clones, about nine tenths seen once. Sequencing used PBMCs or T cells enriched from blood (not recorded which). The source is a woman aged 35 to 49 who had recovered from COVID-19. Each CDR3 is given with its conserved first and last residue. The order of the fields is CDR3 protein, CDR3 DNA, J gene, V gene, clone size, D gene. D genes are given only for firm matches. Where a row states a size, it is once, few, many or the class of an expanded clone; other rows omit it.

CDR3 protein: CASSAAGLSRGTQYF
CDR3 DNA: TGTGCTAGCAGCGCCGCGGGTTTGAGCCGTGGGACCCAGTACTTC
J gene: TRBJ2-5
V gene: TRBV7-7
clone size: NA
D gene: NA

CDR3 protein: CASSPPSGANNEQFF
CDR3 DNA: TGTGCCAGCTCACCACCTAGCGGGGCTAACAATGAGCAGTTCTTC
J gene: TRBJ2-1
V gene: TRBV18
clone size: NA
D gene: TRBD2

CDR3 protein: CASSIGQGDEQYF
CDR3 DNA: TGTGCCAGTAGTATAGGGCAGGGGGACGAGCAGTACTTC
J gene: TRBJ2-7
V gene: TRBV19
clone size: NA
D gene: TRBD1

CDR3 protein: CASRGGNTIYF
CDR3 DNA: TGTGCCAGCAGAGGAGGGAACACCATATATTTT
J gene: TRBJ1-3
V gene: TRBV3-1/TRBV3-2
clone size: NA
D gene: NA

CDR3 protein: CASSLTGEDVQFF
CDR3 DNA: TGTGCCAGCAGTTTAACAGGGGAAGACGTGCAGTTCTTC
J gene: TRBJ2-1
V gene: TRBV12-3/TRBV12-4
clone size: once
D gene: TRBD1

CDR3 protein: CASRGYSYNEQFF
CDR3 DNA: TGTGCCAGCAGGGGTTACAGCTACAATGAGCAGTTCTTC
J gene: TRBJ2-1
V gene: TRBV2
clone size: NA
D gene: NA

CDR3 protein: CASSLTPGVGEQYF
CDR3 DNA: TGTGCCAGCAGCCTGACGCCGGGAGTGGGTGAGCAGTACTTC
J gene: TRBJ2-7
V gene: TRBV7-2
clone size: once
D gene: NA

CDR3 protein: CASLTFGGPYNEQFF
CDR3 DNA: TGTGCCAGCCTCACCTTCGGCGGCCCCTACAATGAGCAGTTCTTC
J gene: TRBJ2-1
V gene: TRBV7-2
clone size: NA
D gene: NA

CDR3 protein: CASSSQKKGHLIFPNEKLFF
CDR3 DNA: TGTGCCAGCAGCTCGCAGAAAAAGGGACATCTCATCTTTCCTAATGAAAAACTGTTTTTT
J gene: TRBJ1-4
V gene: TRBV5-5
clone size: NA
D gene: NA

CDR3 protein: CASRSGTNTEAFF
CDR3 DNA: TGCGCCAGCAGGTCCGGTACTAACACTGAAGCTTTCTTT
J gene: TRBJ1-1
V gene: TRBV10-1
clone size: many
D gene: NA

CDR3 protein: CARSTRQDPYEQYF
CDR3 DNA: TGTGCCAGAAGCACCCGACAGGACCCCTACGAGCAGTACTTC
J gene: TRBJ2-7
V gene: TRBV5-3
clone size: NA
D gene: NA

CDR3 protein: CASSLDPSGAGTPLHF
CDR3 DNA: TGTGCCAGCAGCTTGGACCCAAGCGGGGCAGGGACACCCCTCCACTTT
J gene: TRBJ1-6
V gene: TRBV5-4
clone size: NA
D gene: NA

CDR3 protein: CASSYSRLGDQPQHF
CDR3 DNA: TGTGCCAGCAGTTACTCTAGGTTGGGCGATCAGCCCCAGCATTTT
J gene: TRBJ1-5
V gene: TRBV6-5
clone size: NA
D gene: NA